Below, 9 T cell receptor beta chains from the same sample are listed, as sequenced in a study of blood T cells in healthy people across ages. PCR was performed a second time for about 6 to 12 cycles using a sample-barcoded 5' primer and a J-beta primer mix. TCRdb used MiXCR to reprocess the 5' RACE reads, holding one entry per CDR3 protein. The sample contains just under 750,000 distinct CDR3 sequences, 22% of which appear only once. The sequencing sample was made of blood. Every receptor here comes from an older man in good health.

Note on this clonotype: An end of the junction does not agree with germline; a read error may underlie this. CDR3 nucleotides: TGCGCCAGCAGCTTGGTCCAGAGCACAGGTACGCAGTATTTT. Its protein is CASSLVQSTGTQYF. V and J are TRBV5-1 and TRBJ2-3, with a possible D match to TRBD1 (5 bases). The CDR3 covers 14 residues. Germline V gene sequence: CDR1 SGHRS, CDR2 YFSETQ.

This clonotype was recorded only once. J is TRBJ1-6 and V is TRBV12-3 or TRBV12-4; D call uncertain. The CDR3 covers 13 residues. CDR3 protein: CGSQSSYNSPLHF. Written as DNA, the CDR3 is TGTGGATCCCAGAGCTCCTATAATTCACCCCTCCACTTT.

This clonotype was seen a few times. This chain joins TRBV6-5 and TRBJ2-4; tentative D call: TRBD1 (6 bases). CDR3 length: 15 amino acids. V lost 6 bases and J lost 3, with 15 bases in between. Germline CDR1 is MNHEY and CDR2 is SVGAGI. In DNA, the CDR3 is TGTGCCAGCAGACGCCTCCGGGACATCAAAAACATTCAGTACTTC. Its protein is CASRRLRDIKNIQYF.

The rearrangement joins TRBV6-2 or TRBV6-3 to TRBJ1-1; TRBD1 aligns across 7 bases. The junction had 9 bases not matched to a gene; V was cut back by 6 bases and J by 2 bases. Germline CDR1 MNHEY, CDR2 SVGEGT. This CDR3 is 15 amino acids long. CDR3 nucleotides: TGTGCCAGCAGCCGAGAGGGGGCGACTAACACTGAAGCTTTCTTT. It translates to CASSREGATNTEAFF.

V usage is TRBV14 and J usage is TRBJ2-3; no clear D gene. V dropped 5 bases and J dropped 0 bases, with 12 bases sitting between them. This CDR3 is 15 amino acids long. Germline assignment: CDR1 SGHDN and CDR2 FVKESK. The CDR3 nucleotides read TGTGCCAGCAGCAAATGGACGGCTAGCACAGATACGCAGTATTTT. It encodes CASSKWTASTDTQYF. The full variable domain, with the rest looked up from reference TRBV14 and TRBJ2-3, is EAGVTQFPSHSVIEKGQTVTLRCDPISGHDNLYWYRRVMGKEIKFLLHFVKESKQDESGMPNNRFLAERTGGTYSTLKVQPAELEDSGVYFCASSKWTASTDTQYFGPGTRLTVL.

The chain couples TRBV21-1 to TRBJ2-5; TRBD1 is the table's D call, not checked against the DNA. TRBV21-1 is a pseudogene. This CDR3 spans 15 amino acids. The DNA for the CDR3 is TGTGCCAGCACACTCCGGGTTAGCTTCAGACAGACCCAGTACTTC. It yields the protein CASTLRVSFRQTQYF.

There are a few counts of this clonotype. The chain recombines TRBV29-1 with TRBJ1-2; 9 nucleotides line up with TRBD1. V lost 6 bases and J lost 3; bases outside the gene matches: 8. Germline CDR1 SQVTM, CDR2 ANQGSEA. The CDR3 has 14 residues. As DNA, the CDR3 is TGCAGCGTACCGACAGGGGGTAGGGACTATGGCTACACCTTC. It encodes CSVPTGGRDYGYTF. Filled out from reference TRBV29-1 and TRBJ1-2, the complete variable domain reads SAVISQKPSRDICQRGTSLTIQCQVDSQVTMMFWYRQQPGQSLTLIATANQGSEATYESGFVIDKFPISRPNLTFSTLTVSNMSPEDSSIYLCSVPTGGRDYGYTFGSGTRLTVV.

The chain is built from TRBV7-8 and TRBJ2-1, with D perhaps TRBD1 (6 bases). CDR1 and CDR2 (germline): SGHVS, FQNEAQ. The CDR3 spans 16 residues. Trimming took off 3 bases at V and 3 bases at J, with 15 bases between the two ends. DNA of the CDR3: TGTGCCAGCAGCTTTTTCAGGGGTGTGAACTACAATGAGCAGTTCTTC. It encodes CASSFFRGVNYNEQFF.

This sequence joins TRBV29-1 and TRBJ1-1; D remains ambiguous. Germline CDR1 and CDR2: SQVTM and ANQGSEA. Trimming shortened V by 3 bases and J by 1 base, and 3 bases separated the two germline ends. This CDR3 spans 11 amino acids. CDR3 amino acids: CSVDRNTEAFF. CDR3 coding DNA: TGCAGCGTTGACAGGAACACTGAAGCTTTCTTT.